The 27 T cell receptor beta chains given below trace back to one sample, sequenced in a study of blood T cell repertoires in COVID-19. Clones were read by immunoSEQ multiplex PCR, and TCRdb kept only the in-frame ones, dropping some. The data show about 180,000 clones, approximately 85% seen once. Sequenced input: PBMCs or T cells enriched from blood (not recorded which). The receptors were sampled from a woman under 30 who had recovered from COVID-19.

This clone was recorded a few times. The J gene is TRBJ1-1, the V gene TRBV20-1; D ambiguous. CDR3 length equals 11 residues. V was clipped by 6 bases and J by 2 bases, with 7 bases between them. The germline V gene encodes CDR1 DFQATT and CDR2 SNEGSKA (reference sequence). This CDR3 is CSAAHNTEAFF. The CDR3, as DNA: TGCAGTGCGGCTCACAACACTGAAGCTTTCTTT.

The V call is TRBV5-1, the J call TRBJ2-5; 7 positions agree with TRBD1. Germline-derived CDR1 and CDR2 are SGHRS and YFSETQ. J gave up 1 base and V 4 bases, and 4 bases lay outside the gene matches. The CDR3 extends over 14 amino acids. CDR3 amino acids: CASSAGTAQETQYF. The CDR3, as DNA: TGCGCCAGCAGCGCCGGGACAGCCCAAGAGACCCAGTACTTC.

V and J are TRBV5-4 and TRBJ1-1, with 8 bases lining up with TRBD1. The V segment lost 9 bases and the J segment 3 bases; nucleotides outside the gene matches: 4. Germline V gene data show CDR1 as SGHNT and CDR2 as YYREEE (reference sequence). The CDR3 is 12 residues long. CDR3 bases: TGTGCCACTACGGACAGGGACACTGAAGCTTTCTTT. Its translation: CATTDRDTEAFF.

The CDR3 nucleotides are TGTGCCAGCAGTTTCATGGCGGGGGGCCCCACAGATACGCAGTATTTT. This sequence encodes CASSFMAGGPTDTQYF. The chain is built from TRBV28 and TRBJ2-3; 8 bases map to TRBD2. The germline V gene encodes CDR1 MDHEN and CDR2 SYDVKM. This CDR3 comprises 16 residues. V lost 3 bases to trimming and J lost 2 bases; unmatched junction nucleotides: 7.

This chain uses TRBV5-1 with TRBJ2-3; 13 bases line up with TRBD2. CDR1 SGHRS and CDR2 YFSETQ come from the germline V gene. The CDR3 covers 17 residues. The CDR3 DNA reads TGCGCTTCAACCCCACTAGCGGGAGGGGTCAGCACAGATACGCAGTATTTT. This gives the protein CASTPLAGGVSTDTQYF.

The gene calls are TRBV7-2 and TRBJ1-2, with D uncertain. V was clipped by 5 bases and J by 5 bases, with 9 bases between them. CDR3 length equals 12 residues. Per germline, CDR1 SGHTA and CDR2 FQGNSA. CDR3 loop: CASSPPGYGYTF. DNA for the CDR3: TGTGCCAGCAGCCCACCCGGGTATGGCTACACCTTC.

The chain recombines TRBV20-1 with TRBJ2-7, with D maybe TRBD2 (5 bases). This CDR3 region has 14 residues. The V and J ends lost 3 bases and 3 bases respectively, with 15 bases between them. The germline CDR1 and CDR2 sequences are DFQATT and SNEGSKA (reference sequence). The CDR3 is CSASGVASNYEQYF. The CDR3 region has the DNA TGCAGTGCTAGTGGTGTAGCGAGCAACTACGAGCAGTACTTC.

The J gene is TRBJ2-1, the V gene TRBV9; 11 bases align to TRBD2. Germline CDR1 and CDR2: SGDLS and YYNGEE. The CDR3 extends over 17 amino acids. Trimming removed 0 bases from V and 4 bases from J; junction bases left unmatched: 6. DNA of the CDR3: TGTGCCAGCAGCGTAGAAGCGGGACTAGCGGTTTACAATGAGCAGTTCTTC. Protein: CASSVEAGLAVYNEQFF.

The J gene is TRBJ1-4, the V gene TRBV3-1 (or the pseudogene TRBV3-2); tentative D call: TRBD1 (5 bases). This CDR3 region has 15 residues. Germline V lookup: CDR1 LGHDT, CDR2 YNNKEL (reference sequence). V gave up 2 bases and J gave up 7 bases, with 14 bases separating them. DNA for the CDR3: TGTGCCAGCAGCCAAAGATCGGGGGTCGGTGAAAAACTGTTTTTT. It is translated as CASSQRSGVGEKLFF.

This clone has only one observation. The gene calls are TRBV4-2 and TRBJ1-2, with 8 bases aligning to TRBD1. The ends lost 4 bases at V and 5 bases at J; junction bases unmatched: 15. Germline values: CDR1 LGHNA, CDR2 YNFKEQ. The CDR3 is 17 amino acids. CDR3 in DNA: TGTGCCAGCAGCCGATCGCCGGGACAGGTTTTTGCTTATGGCTACACCTTC. It yields the protein CASSRSPGQVFAYGYTF.

This chain joins TRBV29-1 and TRBJ2-1, with 8 bases fitting TRBD2. The CDR3 spans 15 residues. Germline loops: CDR1 SQVTM, CDR2 ANQGSEA. V lost 4 bases, J lost 0 bases, and 5 bases stayed unmatched. The CDR3 DNA is TGCAGCGTTGGGGGCCTAGCGGGCTCCTACAATGAGCAGTTCTTC. It codes for CSVGGLAGSYNEQFF.

This sequence joins TRBV15 and TRBJ2-7; 7 bases fit TRBD1. Germline trimming cut 5 bases from V and 2 bases from J; bases unmatched to any gene: 6. CDR1 is LNHNV and CDR2 is YYDKDF in the germline V gene (reference sequence). There are 14 residues in the CDR3. The CDR3 here is CATSVPGQTYEQYF. The CDR3 DNA sequence: TGTGCCACCAGCGTACCGGGACAGACCTACGAGCAGTACTTC.

CDR3 protein: CASSDRGPEAFF. The CDR3 bases are TGTGCCAGCAGTGACAGGGGGCCTGAAGCTTTCTTT. The J gene is TRBJ1-1, the V gene TRBV27; 10 positions match TRBD1. The CDR3 runs to 12 residues. Germline V gene data show CDR1 as MNHEY and CDR2 as SMNVEV (reference sequence). After removal of 5 bases from V and 6 bases from J, the junction contained 0 bases not matched to a gene.

The V and J genes are TRBV6-5 and TRBJ2-2, with TRBD2 identical over 9 bases. Trimming at V came to 8 bases and at J to 6 bases, leaving 10 bases not matched to a gene. This CDR3 contains 15 residues. CDR1 and CDR2 (germline): MNHEY, SVGAGI. The CDR3: CASGHSGRGAGELFF. For the CDR3, the DNA is TGTGCCAGCGGACATAGCGGGAGAGGGGCCGGGGAGCTGTTTTTT.

The V and J genes are TRBV27 and TRBJ1-2; D remains unclear. The CDR3 runs 17 residues. V lost 0 bases and J 1 base, leaving 15 bases between the germline ends. CDR1 is MNHEY, CDR2 SMNVEV, per germline (reference sequence). For the CDR3, the DNA is TGTGCCAGCAGTTTATCTGTCGGTCAGCGCTTTAACTATGGCTACACCTTC. As protein: CASSLSVGQRFNYGYTF.

The chain recombines TRBV19 with TRBJ1-4; the D is unclear. The CDR3 covers 16 residues. Germline assignment: CDR1 LNHDA and CDR2 SQIVND (reference sequence). V shed 3 bases and J shed 5 bases, with 16 bases lying between them. CDR3 sequence: CASSMGLTGANEKLFF. Written as DNA, the CDR3 is TGTGCCAGTAGTATGGGTCTGACGGGAGCAAATGAAAAACTGTTTTTT.

The rearrangement links TRBV7-9 to TRBJ1-2, with 9 nucleotides matching TRBD1. Germline V gene data show CDR1 as SEHNR and CDR2 as FQNEAQ (reference sequence). V shed 5 bases, J shed 2 bases, and the junction held 12 bases outside the gene matches. The CDR3 is made up of 17 amino acids. CDR3 residues: CASSASDRGISNYGYTF. Written as DNA, the CDR3 is TGTGCCAGCAGCGCCTCGGACAGGGGAATATCGAACTATGGCTACACCTTC.

Comments on this clone: At the DNA level, this CDR3 is encoded by other sequences in the same sample as well. The chain employs TRBV28 and TRBJ2-2; 12 bases align to TRBD2. The V gene end was trimmed by 8 bases and the J gene end by 1 base; junction bases not matched to a gene: 5. Per the germline V gene, CDR1 is MDHEN and CDR2 is SYDVKM. The CDR3 consists of 16 residues. The CDR3 sequence is CASDALAGGNTGELFF. DNA for the CDR3: TGTGCCAGCGACGCACTAGCGGGGGGGAACACCGGGGAGCTGTTTTTT.

The V and J genes are TRBV4-3 and TRBJ2-3; tentatively, D is TRBD2 (6 bases). The V end lost 4 bases, the J end lost 2 bases, and 19 bases lay between the germline ends. CDR3 length: 17 residues. Germline V lookup: CDR1 LGHNA, CDR2 YSLEER. The CDR3 region is CASSRMWTGDFTDTQYF. In nucleotides, the CDR3 is TGCGCCAGCAGCCGTATGTGGACGGGGGACTTCACAGATACGCAGTATTTT.

The gene calls are TRBV5-4 and TRBJ1-1, with D possibly TRBD1 on 6 matching bases. This CDR3 has 14 residues. Germline CDR1 and CDR2: SGHNT and YYREEE (reference sequence). Trimming left V 7 bases short and J 1 base short, with 14 bases between. The DNA for the CDR3 is TGTGCCAGCCACGGGGGGACACGGAACACTGAAGCTTTCTTT. Protein product: CASHGGTRNTEAFF.

This chain uses TRBV24-1 with TRBJ1-2; D possibly corresponds to TRBD1 (6 bases). V was cut by 9 bases and J by 3 bases, with 7 bases left in between. The CDR3 is made up of 11 amino acids. Looked up from germline, CDR1 is KGHDR and CDR2 is SFDVKD. The CDR3 sequence: CATGGDYGYTF. The CDR3 bases are TGTGCCACCGGGGGCGACTATGGCTACACCTTC.

This clone has only a few counts. The rearrangement uses TRBV2 and TRBJ2-7; 8 nucleotides line up with TRBD1. V gave up 11 bases and J gave up 3 bases; unmatched junction bases: 21. The V gene's germline CDR1 is SNHLY and CDR2 FYNNEI. The CDR3 runs to 17 residues. CDR3 sequence reads: CAGMGPGSGTGLYEQYF. CDR3 coding DNA: TGTGCCGGCATGGGACCGGGATCCGGGACAGGACTCTACGAGCAGTACTTC.

The rearrangement links TRBV7-6 to TRBJ2-1, with D possibly being TRBD1 (7 bases). The V gene's germline CDR1 is SGHVS and CDR2 FNYEAQ. This CDR3 has 18 amino acids. V was clipped by 0 bases and J by 5 bases, with 20 bases between them. CDR3 bases: TGTGCCAGCAGCTTAGCACCCCCTGGGCAGGGGGGCAACAATGAGCAGTTCTTC. The encoded protein is CASSLAPPGQGGNNEQFF.

This clone was recorded only once. The chain combines TRBV7-2 with TRBJ1-2; a weak D match, TRBD1 (5 bases). There are 13 residues in the CDR3. Per the germline V gene, CDR1 is SGHTA and CDR2 is FQGNSA. Trimming left V 3 bases short and J 5 bases short, with 10 bases between. The CDR3 loop reads CASSLAGDYGYTF. For the CDR3, the DNA is TGTGCCAGCAGCTTGGCGGGGGATTATGGCTACACCTTC.

This chain joins TRBV21-1 and TRBJ1-6; the table names TRBD1, a call not compared with the DNA. TRBV21-1 is annotated as a pseudogene. This CDR3 contains 16 residues. As DNA, the CDR3 is TGTGCCAGCAGCCCCTCGACAGGGTTCTATAATTCACCCCTCCACTTT. Translated, it gives CASSPSTGFYNSPLHF.

The chain uses TRBV25-1 and TRBJ2-7; possible D gene TRBD1, 6 bases. V shed 10 bases and J shed 3 bases, with 13 bases lying between them. This CDR3 region has 12 residues. Germline CDR1 MGHDK, CDR2 SYGVNS. CDR3 amino acids: CATQGQLYEQYF. CDR3 sequence (DNA): TGTGCCACCCAGGGGCAACTCTACGAGCAGTACTTC.

The rearrangement joins TRBV19 to TRBJ2-5; D might be TRBD1 (5 bases). Per germline, CDR1 LNHDA and CDR2 SQIVND (reference sequence). The CDR3 contains 13 residues. V was clipped by 3 bases and J by 5 bases, with 10 bases between them. Here the CDR3 DNA reads TGTGCCAGTAGTATCCAGGGCTGGGAGACCCAGTACTTC. Encoded protein: CASSIQGWETQYF. The full variable domain, its missing parts supplied by reference TRBV19 and TRBJ2-5, is DGGITQSPKYLFRKEGQNVTLSCEQNLNHDAMYWYRQDPGQGLRLIYYSQIVNDFQKGDIAEGYSVSREKKESFPLTVTSAQKNPTAFYLCASSIQGWETQYFGPGTRLLVL.